The TCR beta chain described here comes from a study of beta chain features in type 1 diabetes. Findings of the study overall: Moderate yet significant TCRB CDR3 shortening was seen in Type 1 diabetes patients in all four CD4+ subsets. Type 1 diabetes patients had VDJ junctions that carried fewer insertions and more deletions.

To note about this clone: What it recognizes is unknown.

The investigators reverse transcribed all of the isolated RNA, so they sequenced expressed TCRB transcripts. Deep immunoSEQ sequencing covered naive, central memory and regulatory T cell samples. TCRdb's copy holds only in-frame clones and misses some; the assay was immunoSEQ multiplex PCR. The sample contains tens of thousands of clones, around 49% of which appear only once. Per germline, CDR1 SGHRS and CDR2 YFSETQ. CDR3 size: 15 residues. The ends were cut back, 0 bases at V and 5 bases at J, with 13 bases in the middle. Isolation of CD4+ naive, central memory, regulatory and stem cell-like memory cells was achieved by sorting via CD45RO/CCR7/CD25/CD127/CD95/CD27. In all sorted populations, purity surpassed 95%.

The chain links TRBV5-1 to TRBJ2-3; possible D gene TRBD1, 5 bases. The sample consisted of central memory CD4+ T cells from blood. The clonotype comes from a man aged 30-40 years with type 1 diabetes. DNA for the CDR3: TGCGCCAGCAGCTTGGGACAGAATGCGGTAGATACGCAGTATTTT. Amino acid sequence: CASSLGQNAVDTQYF. The whole variable domain, filled in from reference TRBV5-1 and TRBJ2-3, reads KAGVTQTPRYLIKTRGQQVTLSCSPISGHRSVSWYQQTPGQGLQFLFEYFSETQRNKGNFPGRFSGRQFSNSRSEMNVSTLELGDSALYLCASSLGQNAVDTQYFGPGTRLTVL.